This is a list of T cell receptor beta chains from one sample in a study of CD8 T cells in ankylosing spondylitis. TCRdb passed the 5' RACE reads through MiXCR, listing each CDR3 protein once. The repertoire consists of about 170,000 distinct CDR3 sequences, with approximately 20% occurring once and the leading ten covering approximately 8%. Sequences were obtained from blood, either unsorted or a sorted T cell fraction (not recorded which). These receptors all come from a male donor with ankylosing spondylitis or in good health (not recorded which). Both conserved end residues are part of each CDR3. D genes are given only for firm matches. The size field is filled for only some rows; it gives once, few, many or a size class.

J gene | V gene | D gene | clone size | CDR3 protein
TRBJ2-1 | TRBV3-1 | - | many | CASSPGTFSSYNEQFF
TRBJ2-7 | TRBV20-1 | TRBD2 | - | CSASASGTSGTYEQYF
TRBJ2-6 | TRBV19 | TRBD1 | many | CASRVGTASGANVLTF
TRBJ1-5 | TRBV5-1 | - | many | CASSLSGGEGQPQHF
TRBJ1-5 | TRBV20-1 | - | few | CSAIDGGNQPQHF
TRBJ1-1 | TRBV18 | - | - | CASSSGVRGFTEAFF
TRBJ2-1 | TRBV7-9 | TRBD1 | - | CASSLVGGQGNNEQFF
TRBJ1-4 | TRBV20-1 | - | - | CSASPPGPREKLFF
TRBJ2-3 | TRBV20-1 | TRBD2 | many | CSAGGASGDTDTQYF
TRBJ2-1 | TRBV6-4 | TRBD2 | - | CASSDGGGSDSYNEQFF
TRBJ2-2 | TRBV6-1 | - | few | CASSEPHTGELFF
TRBJ2-1 | TRBV5-1 | TRBD1 | many | CASSLPRQGAEKHSNEQFF
TRBJ2-7 | TRBV29-1 | TRBD1 | few | CSVEDTGQGMDEQYF
TRBJ1-5 | TRBV28 | TRBD1 | - | CASTFRGAGIRNQPQHF
TRBJ2-2 | TRBV10-1 | - | few | CARANDKGVGTGELFF
TRBJ2-6 | TRBV5-1 | - | - | CASSIDGSTVLTF
TRBJ2-2 | TRBV5-1 | - | many | CASSLVRSGPNTGELFF
TRBJ1-4 | TRBV6-1 | - | many | CASSPSQVGLNEKLFF
TRBJ2-3 | TRBV10-3 | TRBD1 | few | CAIREPGQGFTDTQYF
TRBJ2-3 | TRBV7-6 | - | - | CASSLVIEGTQYF
TRBJ2-7 | TRBV6-5 | - | few | CASSSRSYEQYF
TRBJ1-2 | TRBV29-1 | - | few | CSVGTQDYTF
TRBJ1-5 | TRBV19 | - | many | CASSELLPSPQHF
TRBJ2-4 | TRBV20-1 | - | - | CSVGRQAPGLLNIDQYF
TRBJ1-2 | TRBV5-1 | - | - | CASSLARAKLDGYTF
TRBJ2-1 | TRBV24-1 | TRBD2 | - | CATSEPTSGTYNEQFF
TRBJ2-1 | TRBV27 | TRBD2 | many | CASSLRREANEQFF
TRBJ2-7 | TRBV28 | - | few | CASGVASYEQYF
TRBJ1-5 | TRBV5-6 | - | - | CASSSLQANQPQHF
TRBJ2-1 | TRBV28 | TRBD2 | few | CASSLTASGTYNEQFF
TRBJ2-7 | TRBV29-1 | TRBD2 | many | CSALLLERGIYEQYF
TRBJ1-1 | TRBV6-5 | - | few | CASSYGGSENTEAFF
TRBJ1-1 | TRBV6-4 | - | - | CASSDSENTEAFF
TRBJ1-5 | TRBV5-1 | - | many | CARFFRQTDLSNQPQHF
TRBJ1-2 | TRBV3-1 | - | - | CASSPDGKGNYGYTF
TRBJ2-1 | TRBV3-1 | TRBD1 | few | CASSQGTGASF
TRBJ1-1 | TRBV5-1 | - | many | CASSLAVDVNTEAFF
TRBJ1-1 | TRBV6-2/TRBV6-3 | TRBD1 | many | CASSYGTVNTEAFF
TRBJ1-2 | TRBV10-1 | - | few | CASSEYRQGGYTF
TRBJ2-3 | TRBV11-1 | TRBD2 | - | CASSELAGGYTDTQYF
TRBJ1-3 | TRBV7-2 | - | few | CASSLVHGSSGNTIYF
TRBJ2-1 | TRBV5-1 | TRBD2 | many | CASSSRTSGSVEQFF
TRBJ2-4 | TRBV10-3 | - | many | CAISESLRGGKNIQYF
TRBJ2-2 | TRBV7-9 | - | - | CASSLVTNTGELFF
TRBJ2-7 | TRBV7-8 | - | many | CASSARGNEQYF
TRBJ2-3 | TRBV5-1 | - | many | CASSLALAGTDTQYF
TRBJ1-4 | TRBV5-1 | TRBD1 | - | CASSLSTGGGNEKLFF
TRBJ2-7 | TRBV28 | - | many | CASSLRAYEQYF
TRBJ1-5 | TRBV6-2/TRBV6-3 | - | few | CASSRPLQPQHF
TRBJ1-2 | TRBV28 | - | few | CASTITGLITF
TRBJ2-7 | TRBV6-6 | TRBD1 | few | CASSDRDRGTYEQYF
TRBJ2-2 | TRBV5-6 | - | many | CASSSFDRNTGELFF
TRBJ2-7 | TRBV7-8 | - | many | CASSRIRDRLEQYF
TRBJ1-1 | TRBV7-2 | - | - | CASSLVVVNTEAFF
TRBJ2-3 | TRBV2 | - | few | CASSEERVSDTQYF
TRBJ1-1 | TRBV3-1 | TRBD1 | - | CASSQRDRETEAFF
TRBJ2-5 | TRBV12-3/TRBV12-4 | TRBD2 | - | CASSYRGVRETQYF
TRBJ2-1 | TRBV5-5 | - | few | CASSIEDDNEQFF
TRBJ2-1 | TRBV18 | TRBD2 | - | CASSPERLAGNQLYEQFF